This entry features one T cell receptor beta chain sequence. The antigen is undetermined. The data were obtained in a study of T-cell reconstitution after alpha-beta-depleted transplantation in children. Study-level findings and limits: Expanded clones from the graft, numbering several hundred, reportedly supplied alpha-beta T cells about two months after transplant. At day 60, the high TCRbeta diversity found in some patients originated from recipient T cells and thymic progenitors that had survived.

Unique molecular identifiers were built into the TCRbeta library. From the PCR reads, TCRdb called clonotypes with MiXCR, one entry per CDR3 protein. The table lists hundreds of thousands of distinct CDR3 sequences, 13% of them singletons. Sequenced here: PBMCs, mostly from graft donor cells, sampled 360 days after TCRalphabeta/CD19-depleted stem cell transplant. The clonotype was recovered from a male patient between 5 and 17 years old who had a stem cell transplant for acute myeloid leukemia, so the T cells may come from the graft donor.

CDR3 in DNA: TGTGCCAGCAGTGGACCCTTAGCGGGAGGGGGTAATGAGCAGTTCTTC. It translates to CASSGPLAGGGNEQFF. The rearrangement links TRBV25-1 to TRBJ2-1; 11 nucleotides agree with TRBD2. Germline V gives CDR1 MGHDK, CDR2 SYGVNS. The CDR3 covers 16 residues. Germline trimming cut 4 bases from V and 7 bases from J; bases unmatched to any gene: 9.